This TCR beta chain was sequenced in a study of T-cell reconstitution after alpha-beta-depleted transplantation in children. General study points: Several hundred expanded graft clones reportedly supplied alpha-beta T cells about two months after transplant. Surviving recipient T cells and intrathymic progenitors accounted for some patients' high TCRbeta diversity at day 60. T-cell counts and diversity were attributed mostly to newly produced T cells one year after transplant.

V shed 4 bases and J shed 1 base, with 16 bases lying between them. The CDR3 is 16 amino acids. From germline, CDR1 is MNHEY and CDR2 SVGEGT. Concerning this clonotype itself: No antigen is known for it.

Preparation of the TCRbeta library involved a method that used unique molecular identifiers. In TCRdb, the PCR reads were re-called with MiXCR into one record per CDR3 protein. The profile covers almost 250,000 distinct CDR3 sequences, with more than 20% appearing a single time and 2% to 3% taken by the ten largest. V usage is TRBV6-2 or TRBV6-3 and J usage is TRBJ1-2; D remains unclear. The sequence derives from a girl aged 2 to 10 with Fanconi anemia, due to receive a stem cell transplant. Here the sequenced sample was PBMCs, taken before TCRalphabeta/CD19-depleted stem cell transplant. The CDR3 region has the DNA TGTGCCAGCAGTTCCCCGGAGGCGGGATTTAACTATGGCTACACCTTC. This gives the protein CASSSPEAGFNYGYTF.